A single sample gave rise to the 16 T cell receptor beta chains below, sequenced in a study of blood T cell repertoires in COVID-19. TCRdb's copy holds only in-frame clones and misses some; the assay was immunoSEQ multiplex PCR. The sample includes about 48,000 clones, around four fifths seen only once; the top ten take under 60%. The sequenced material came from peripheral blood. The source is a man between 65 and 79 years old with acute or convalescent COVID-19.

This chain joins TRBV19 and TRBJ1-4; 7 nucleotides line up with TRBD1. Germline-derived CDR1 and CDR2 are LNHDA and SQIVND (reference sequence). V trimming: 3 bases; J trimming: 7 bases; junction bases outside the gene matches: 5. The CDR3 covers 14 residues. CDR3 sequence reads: CASSIGTESEKLFF. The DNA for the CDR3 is TGTGCCAGTAGTATCGGGACAGAGAGTGAAAAACTGTTTTTT.

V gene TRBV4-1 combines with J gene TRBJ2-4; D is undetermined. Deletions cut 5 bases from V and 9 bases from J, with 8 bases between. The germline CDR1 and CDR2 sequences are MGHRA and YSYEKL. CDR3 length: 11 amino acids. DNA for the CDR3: TGCGCCAGCAGCTCTATTGGCATTCAGTACTTC. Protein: CASSSIGIQYF.

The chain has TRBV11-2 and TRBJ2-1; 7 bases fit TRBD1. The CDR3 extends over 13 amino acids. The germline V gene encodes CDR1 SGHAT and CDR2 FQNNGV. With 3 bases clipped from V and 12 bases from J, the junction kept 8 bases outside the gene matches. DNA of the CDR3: TGTGCCAGCAGCTTGGAGGCCGGGACAGCGCAGTTCTTC. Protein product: CASSLEAGTAQFF.

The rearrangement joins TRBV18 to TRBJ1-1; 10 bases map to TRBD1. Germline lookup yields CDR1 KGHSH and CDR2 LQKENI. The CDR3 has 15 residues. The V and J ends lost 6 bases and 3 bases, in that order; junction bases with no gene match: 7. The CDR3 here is CASSPGGTGDTEAFF. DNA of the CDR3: TGTGCCAGCTCCCCCGGAGGGACAGGGGACACTGAAGCTTTCTTT.

For the CDR3, the DNA is TGTGCCAGCAATCCGAACAGGGGGGGCACTGAAGCTTTCTTT. It codes for CASNPNRGGTEAFF. This sequence joins TRBV6-1 and TRBJ1-1; 8 nucleotides line up with TRBD1. The junction had 8 bases not matched to a gene; V was cut back by 7 bases and J by 4 bases. Looked up from germline, CDR1 is MNHNS and CDR2 is SASEGT. This CDR3 region has 14 residues.

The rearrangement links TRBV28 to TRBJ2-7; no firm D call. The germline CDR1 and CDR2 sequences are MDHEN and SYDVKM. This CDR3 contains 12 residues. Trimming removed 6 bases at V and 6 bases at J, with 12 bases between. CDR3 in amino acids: CASRPGTSEQYF. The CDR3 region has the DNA TGTGCCAGCAGACCAGGAACGTCCGAGCAGTACTTC. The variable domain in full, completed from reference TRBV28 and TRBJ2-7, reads DVKVTQSSRYLVKRTGEKVFLECVQDMDHENMFWYRQDPGLGLRLIYFSYDVKMKEKGDIPEGYSVSREKKERFSLILESASTNQTSMYLCASRPGTSEQYFGPGTRLTVT.

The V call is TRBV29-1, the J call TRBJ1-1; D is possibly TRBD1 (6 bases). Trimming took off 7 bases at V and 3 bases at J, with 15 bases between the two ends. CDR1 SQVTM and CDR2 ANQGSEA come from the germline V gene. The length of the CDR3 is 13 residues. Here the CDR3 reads CSARTGTHTEAFF. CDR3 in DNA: TGCAGCGCGCGAACAGGGACCCACACTGAAGCTTTCTTT.

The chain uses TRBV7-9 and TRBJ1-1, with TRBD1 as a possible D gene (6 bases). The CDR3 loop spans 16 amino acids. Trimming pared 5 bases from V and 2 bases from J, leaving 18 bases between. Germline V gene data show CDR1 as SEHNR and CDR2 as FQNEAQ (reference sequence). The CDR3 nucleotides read TGTGCCAGCAGCGAGGACAGTCCCTCTGACAACACTGAAGCTTTCTTT. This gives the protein CASSEDSPSDNTEAFF. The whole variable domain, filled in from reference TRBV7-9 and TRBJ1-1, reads DTGVSQNPRHKITKRGQNVTFRCDPISEHNRLYWYRQTLGQGPEFLTYFQNEAQLEKSRLLSDRFSAERPKGSFSTLEIQRTEQGDSAMYLCASSEDSPSDNTEAFFGQGTRLTVV.

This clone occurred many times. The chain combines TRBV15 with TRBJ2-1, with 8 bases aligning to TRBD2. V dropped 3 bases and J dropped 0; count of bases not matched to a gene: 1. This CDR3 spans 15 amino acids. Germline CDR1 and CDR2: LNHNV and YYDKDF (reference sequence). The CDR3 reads CATSSGTSSYNEQFF. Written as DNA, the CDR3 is TGTGCCACCAGCAGTGGGACTAGCTCCTACAATGAGCAGTTCTTC.

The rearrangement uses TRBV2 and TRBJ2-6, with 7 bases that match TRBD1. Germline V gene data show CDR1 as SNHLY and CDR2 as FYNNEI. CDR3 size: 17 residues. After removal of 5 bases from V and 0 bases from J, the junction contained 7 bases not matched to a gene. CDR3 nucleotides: TGTGCCAGCAGTTGGGACAGTCTTAGCTCTGGGGCCAACGTCCTGACTTTC. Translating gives CASSWDSLSSGANVLTF.

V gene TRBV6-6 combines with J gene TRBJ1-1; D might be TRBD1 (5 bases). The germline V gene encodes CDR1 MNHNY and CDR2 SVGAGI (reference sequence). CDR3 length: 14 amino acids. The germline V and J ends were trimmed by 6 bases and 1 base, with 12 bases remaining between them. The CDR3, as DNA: TGTGCCAGCAGAGCCGGGGGGGAGAACACTGAAGCTTTCTTT. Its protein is CASRAGGENTEAFF.

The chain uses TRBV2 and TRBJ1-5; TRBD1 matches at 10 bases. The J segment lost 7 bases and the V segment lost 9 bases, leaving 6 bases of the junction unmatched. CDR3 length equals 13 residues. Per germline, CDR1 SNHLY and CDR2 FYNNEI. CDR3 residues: CASDRGRGQPQHF. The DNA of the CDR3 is TGTGCCAGTGACAGGGGGCGCGGCCAGCCCCAGCATTTT.

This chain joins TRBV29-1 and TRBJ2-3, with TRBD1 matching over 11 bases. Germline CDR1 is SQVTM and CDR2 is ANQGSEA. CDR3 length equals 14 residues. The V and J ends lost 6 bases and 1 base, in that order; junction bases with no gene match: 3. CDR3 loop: CSVGQGDGTDTQYF. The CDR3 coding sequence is TGCAGCGTGGGACAGGGGGACGGCACAGATACGCAGTATTTT.

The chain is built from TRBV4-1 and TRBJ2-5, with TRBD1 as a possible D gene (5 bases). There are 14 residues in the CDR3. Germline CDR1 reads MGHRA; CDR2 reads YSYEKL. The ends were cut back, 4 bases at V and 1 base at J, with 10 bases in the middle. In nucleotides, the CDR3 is TGCGCCAGCAGCCTCCAAGGGGCCCAAGAGACCCAGTACTTC. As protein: CASSLQGAQETQYF.

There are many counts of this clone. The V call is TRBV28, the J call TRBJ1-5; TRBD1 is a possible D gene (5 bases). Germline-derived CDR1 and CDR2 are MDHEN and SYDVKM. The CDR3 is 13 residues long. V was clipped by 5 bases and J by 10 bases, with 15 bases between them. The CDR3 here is CASSSPQGSPQHF. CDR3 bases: TGTGCCAGCAGTAGCCCCCAGGGAAGTCCCCAGCATTTT.

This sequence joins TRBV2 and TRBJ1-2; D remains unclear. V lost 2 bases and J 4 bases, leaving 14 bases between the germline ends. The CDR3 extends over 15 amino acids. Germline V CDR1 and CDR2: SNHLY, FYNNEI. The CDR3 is CASSERAGPSYGYTF. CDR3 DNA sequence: TGTGCCAGCAGTGAACGCGCGGGTCCCAGCTATGGCTACACCTTC.